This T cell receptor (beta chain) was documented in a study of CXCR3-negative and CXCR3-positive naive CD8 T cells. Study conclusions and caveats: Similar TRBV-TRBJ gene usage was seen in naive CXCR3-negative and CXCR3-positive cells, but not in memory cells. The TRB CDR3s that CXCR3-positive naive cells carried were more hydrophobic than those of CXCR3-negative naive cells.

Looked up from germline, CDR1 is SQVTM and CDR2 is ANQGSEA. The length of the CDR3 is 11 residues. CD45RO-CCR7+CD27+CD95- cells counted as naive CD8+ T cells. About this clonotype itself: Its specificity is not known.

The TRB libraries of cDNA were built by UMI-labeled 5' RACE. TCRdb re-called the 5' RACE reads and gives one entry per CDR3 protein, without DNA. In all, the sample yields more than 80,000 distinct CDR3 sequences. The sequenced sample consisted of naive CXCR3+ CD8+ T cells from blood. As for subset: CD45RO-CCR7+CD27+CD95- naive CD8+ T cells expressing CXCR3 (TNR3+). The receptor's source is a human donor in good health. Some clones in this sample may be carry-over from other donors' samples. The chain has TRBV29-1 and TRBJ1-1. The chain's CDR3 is CSVDRDLFSFF.